This T cell receptor beta chain was observed in a study of cytomegalovirus exposure and HLA in healthy donors. Overall study results and limits: Later analysis identified several of the most significant clusters that appeared linked to common viral pathogens. Likely technical artifact: a cluster of highly shared sequence variants.

Samples came from healthy bone marrow donors. In the PCR, 60 Vbeta and 13 Jbeta primers were used. This table comes from immunoSEQ multiplex PCR, and its TCRdb copy is limited to in-frame clones, with some not included. The sample has approximately 220,000 clones, about 75% seen once; the top ten hold approximately 1.8%. The V gene end was trimmed by 4 bases and the J gene end by 7 bases; junction bases not matched to a gene: 22. The CDR3 is 21 residues long. The germline CDR1 and CDR2 sequences are SGHVS and FQNEAQ. This clone was counted a few times. Its target is not known. The J gene is TRBJ2-1, the V gene TRBV7-8; 13 bases align to TRBD2. Sample: PBMCs. This TCR was recovered from a male donor in good health and CMV-seronegative. CDR3 in amino acids: CASSSPRNWRLAGGQGNEQFF. The CDR3 DNA sequence: TGTGCCAGCAGCTCCCCTAGGAATTGGAGACTAGCGGGAGGCCAGGGGAATGAGCAGTTCTTC.